This T cell receptor beta chain was found in a study of T cell clonality in common variable immunodeficiency. Study results and limitations: Fewer deletions and N-nucleotide insertions were reportedly seen in common variable immunodeficiency TCR beta sequences.

Sequencing used immunoSEQ multiplex PCR; TCRdb keeps in-frame clones, though not all of them. The specimen has 10,000 to 12,000 clones, none found just once. Each donor provided 5 to 8 ml of heparinized whole blood. This clone was observed a few times. Its target is unknown. This TCR derives from a human donor with common variable immunodeficiency. The sequenced sample consisted of peripheral blood mononuclear cells.

The CDR3 bases that were read are TGTGCCAGCAGCCGTTCAGGGGTACAGAACTATGGC. Translated: CASSRSGVQNYG. The whole CDR3 protein is CASSRSGVQNYGYTF. The chain combines TRBV7-2 with TRBJ1-2; the D gene is possibly TRBD1 (6 bases). The read terminates 3 residues before the CDR3 end, so the remaining end is supplied by the germline J gene. Between the trimmed V and J ends, which lost 5 bases and 2 bases, there was a span of 15 bases. This CDR3 contains 15 residues. Germline loops: CDR1 SGHTA, CDR2 FQGNSA.